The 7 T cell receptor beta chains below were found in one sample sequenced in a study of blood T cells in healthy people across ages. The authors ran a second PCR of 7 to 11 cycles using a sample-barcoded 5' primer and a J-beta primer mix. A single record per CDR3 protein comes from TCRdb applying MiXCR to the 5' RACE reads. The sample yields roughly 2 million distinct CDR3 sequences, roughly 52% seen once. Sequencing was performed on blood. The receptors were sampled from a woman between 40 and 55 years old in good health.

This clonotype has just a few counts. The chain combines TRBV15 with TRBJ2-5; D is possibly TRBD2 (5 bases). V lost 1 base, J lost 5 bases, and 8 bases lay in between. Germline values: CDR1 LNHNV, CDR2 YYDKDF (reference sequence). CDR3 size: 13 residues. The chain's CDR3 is CATSRALEETQYF. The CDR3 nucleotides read TGTGCCACCAGCAGAGCACTAGAGGAGACCCAGTACTTC.

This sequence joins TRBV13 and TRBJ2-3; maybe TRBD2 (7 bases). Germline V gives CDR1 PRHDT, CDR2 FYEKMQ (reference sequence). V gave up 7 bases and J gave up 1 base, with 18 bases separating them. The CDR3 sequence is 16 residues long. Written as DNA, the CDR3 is TGTGCCAGCACGATATATAGGGGGGGCCGCACAGATACGCAGTATTTT. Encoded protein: CASTIYRGGRTDTQYF.

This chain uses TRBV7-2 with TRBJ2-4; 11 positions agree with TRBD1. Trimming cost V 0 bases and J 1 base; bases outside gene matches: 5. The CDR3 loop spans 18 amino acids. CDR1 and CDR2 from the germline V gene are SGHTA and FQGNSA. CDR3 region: CASSLARTGGFAKNIQYF. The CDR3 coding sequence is TGTGCCAGCAGCTTAGCTCGGACAGGGGGCTTTGCCAAAAACATTCAGTACTTC.

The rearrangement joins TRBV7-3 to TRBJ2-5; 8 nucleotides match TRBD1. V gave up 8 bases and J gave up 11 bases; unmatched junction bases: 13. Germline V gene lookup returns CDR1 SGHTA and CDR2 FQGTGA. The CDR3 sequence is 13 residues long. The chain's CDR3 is CASSPAGGNEQYF. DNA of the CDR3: TGTGCCAGCTCCCCGGCAGGGGGCAATGAGCAGTACTTC. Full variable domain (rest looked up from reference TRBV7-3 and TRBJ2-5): GAGVSQTPSNKVTEKGKYVELRCDPISGHTALYWYRQSLGQGPEFLIYFQGTGAADDSGLPNDRFFAVRPEGSVSTLKIQRTERGDSAVYLCASSPAGGNEQYFGPGTRLLVL.

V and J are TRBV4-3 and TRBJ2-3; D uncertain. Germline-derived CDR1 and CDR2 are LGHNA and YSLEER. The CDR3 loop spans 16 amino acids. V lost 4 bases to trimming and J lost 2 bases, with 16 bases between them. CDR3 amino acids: CASSPAANLFTDTQYF. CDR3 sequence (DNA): TGCGCCAGCAGCCCGGCGGCGAACCTTTTCACAGATACGCAGTATTTT.

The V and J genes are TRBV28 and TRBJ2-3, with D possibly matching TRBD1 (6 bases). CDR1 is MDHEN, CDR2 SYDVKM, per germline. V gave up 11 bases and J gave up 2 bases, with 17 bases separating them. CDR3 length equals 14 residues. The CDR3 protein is CASATTGLTDTQYF. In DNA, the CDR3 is TGTGCCTCCGCCACGACAGGCCTCACAGATACGCAGTATTTT.

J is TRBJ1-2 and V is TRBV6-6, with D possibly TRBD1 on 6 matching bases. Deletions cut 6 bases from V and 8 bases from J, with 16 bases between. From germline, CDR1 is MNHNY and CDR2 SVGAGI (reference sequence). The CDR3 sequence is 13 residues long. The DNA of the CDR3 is TGTGCCAGCAGCCAACAGGGTCTTAACGGCTACACCTTC. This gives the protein CASSQQGLNGYTF.